Sequencing of this T cell receptor beta chain was carried out in a study of cytomegalovirus exposure and HLA in healthy donors. Both 60 Vbeta primers and 13 Jbeta primers went into the PCR. Sequenced by immunoSEQ multiplex PCR; TCRdb stores in-frame clones only, minus some. The sample includes around 190,000 clones, roughly 85% of them seen just once. V shed 6 bases, J shed 5 bases, and the junction held 12 bases outside the gene matches. The germline V gene has CDR1 LNHDA and CDR2 SQIVND (reference sequence). This CDR3 has 17 amino acids. Donors in the study were healthy people who gave bone marrow. Study-wide findings and caveats: Researchers reported from a later analysis that most CMV-associated TCR beta chains appeared HLA-restricted. Relative to equally common others, HLA-associated TCR beta chains showed greater clonal expansion in a later analysis. What TCR beta sequences reportedly achieved was accurate prediction of HLA-A and HLA-B alleles in most subjects.

Notes on this clone: Its antigen is unknown.

This sequence was found in a woman between 50 and 59 years old in good health and CMV-seronegative. Sequencing used PBMCs. The genes are TRBV19 and TRBJ2-7; 14 nucleotides line up with TRBD2. CDR3 residues: CASSRAGTSGRFDEQYF. The CDR3 nucleotides read TGTGCCAGTAGCCGAGCCGGGACTAGCGGGAGATTTGACGAGCAGTACTTC.